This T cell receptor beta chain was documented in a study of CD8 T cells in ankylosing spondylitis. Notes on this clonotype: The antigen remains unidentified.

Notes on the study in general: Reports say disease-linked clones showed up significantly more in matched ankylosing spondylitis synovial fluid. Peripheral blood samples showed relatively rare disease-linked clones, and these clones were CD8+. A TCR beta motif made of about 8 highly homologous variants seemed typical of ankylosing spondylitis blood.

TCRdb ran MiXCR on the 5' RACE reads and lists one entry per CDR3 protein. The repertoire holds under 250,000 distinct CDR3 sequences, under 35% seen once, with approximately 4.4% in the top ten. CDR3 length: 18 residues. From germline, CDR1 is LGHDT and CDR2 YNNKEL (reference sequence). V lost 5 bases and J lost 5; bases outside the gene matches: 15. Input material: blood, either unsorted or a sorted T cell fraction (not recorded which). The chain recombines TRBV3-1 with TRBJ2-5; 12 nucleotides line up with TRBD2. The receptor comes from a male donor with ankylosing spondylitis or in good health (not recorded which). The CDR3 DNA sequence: TGTGCCAGCAGCAAACAACCCTCTAGCGGGGGGGCCTGGGAGACCCAGTACTTC. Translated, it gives CASSKQPSSGGAWETQYF.